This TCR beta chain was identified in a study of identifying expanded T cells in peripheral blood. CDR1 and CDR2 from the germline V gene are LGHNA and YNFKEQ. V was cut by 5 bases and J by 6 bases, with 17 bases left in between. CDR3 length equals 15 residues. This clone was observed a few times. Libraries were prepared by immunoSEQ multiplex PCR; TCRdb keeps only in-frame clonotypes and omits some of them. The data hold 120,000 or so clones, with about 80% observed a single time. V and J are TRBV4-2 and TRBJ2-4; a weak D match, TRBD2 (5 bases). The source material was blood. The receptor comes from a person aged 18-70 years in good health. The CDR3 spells CASSGLWESGNIQYF. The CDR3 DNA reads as TGTGCCAGCAGCGGACTGTGGGAAAGCGGAAACATTCAGTACTTC.